Listed here are 30 T cell receptor beta chains from one sample, sequenced in a study of OX40 agonist ivuxolimab in advanced cancers. Produced via immunoSEQ multiplex PCR; TCRdb's table is partial and in-frame only. Of some 62,000 clones listed, 92% were seen once; the top ten hold about 0.66%. The specimen was CD4+ or CD8+ T cells sorted from blood, collected in a trial of the OX40 agonist ivuxolimab. The source of these receptors is an adult with an advanced solid tumor such as melanoma, head and neck, liver or kidney cancer.

The rearrangement links TRBV19 to TRBJ1-6; D is unresolved. Trimming took 6 bases from V and 0 from J, leaving 9 bases between them. The CDR3 spans 15 residues. Germline V gives CDR1 LNHDA, CDR2 SQIVND (reference sequence). Here the CDR3 DNA reads TGTGCCAGTAGGCCGAGAAGCTCCTATAATTCACCCCTCCACTTT. Its translation is CASRPRSSYNSPLHF. Drawing the rest from reference TRBV19 and TRBJ1-6, the complete variable domain is DGGITQSPKYLFRKEGQNVTLSCEQNLNHDAMYWYRQDPGQGLRLIYYSQIVNDFQKGDIAEGYSVSREKKESFPLTVTSAQKNPTAFYLCASRPRSSYNSPLHFGNGTRLTVT.

V gene TRBV6-5 combines with J gene TRBJ1-5, with unresolved D. V shed 5 bases and J shed 7 bases, with 9 bases lying between them. The V gene's germline CDR1 is MNHEY and CDR2 SVGAGI. The CDR3 covers 12 residues. The chain's CDR3 is CASSEGRQPQHF. The CDR3 DNA reads TGTGCCAGCAGTGAAGGCCGGCAGCCCCAGCATTTT.

V and J are TRBV5-3 and TRBJ1-2, with unresolved D. TRBV5-3 belongs to the ORF category, with a function that is uncertain. The V end lost 2 bases, the J end lost 1 base, and 9 bases lay between the germline ends. The CDR3 is made up of 14 amino acids. CDR3 sequence (DNA): TGTGCCAGAAGCTTATATAACCATAACTATGGCTACACCTTC. Translated, it gives CARSLYNHNYGYTF.

The chain employs TRBV12-5 and TRBJ2-2, with TRBD1 matching over 7 bases. J was trimmed by 6 bases and V by 6 bases; bases with no gene match: 7. Germline V lookup: CDR1 LGHNT, CDR2 FRNRAP. CDR3 size: 14 residues. CDR3 amino acids: CASGSPTGPGELFF. The CDR3 DNA is TGTGCTAGTGGCTCTCCGACAGGGCCCGGGGAGCTGTTTTTT.

This chain uses TRBV6-1 with TRBJ1-2, with D unclear. The CDR3 totals 13 residues. Trimming stripped 9 bases from V and 2 bases from J, with 13 bases between. CDR1 is MNHNS, CDR2 SASEGT, per germline. CDR3 nucleotides: TGTGCCAGGGGCCTAGGCTCAAACTATGGCTACACCTTC. This encodes CARGLGSNYGYTF.

The genes are TRBV6-1 and TRBJ2-2; 7 nucleotides align to TRBD2. Germline loops: CDR1 MNHNS, CDR2 SASEGT. The CDR3 covers 14 residues. Trimming cost V 4 bases and J 7 bases; bases outside gene matches: 6. CDR3 coding DNA: TGTGCCAGCAGTGTGGGAGGGGCGGTCGGGGAGCTGTTTTTT. It specifies CASSVGGAVGELFF.

This chain uses TRBV10-1 with TRBJ1-5; D is unclear. The CDR3 sequence is 13 residues long. Germline loops: CDR1 WNHNN, CDR2 SYGVQD (reference sequence). V was clipped by 4 bases and J by 7 bases, with 11 bases between them. The CDR3 region is CASSAGYGQPQHF. CDR3 coding DNA: TGCGCCAGCAGTGCCGGGTATGGGCAGCCCCAGCATTTT.

This rearrangement joins TRBV21-1 to TRBJ2-2; TRBD2, the D gene given by the table, was not confirmed from the DNA. TRBV21-1 is recorded as a pseudogene. The CDR3 is 16 residues long. The CDR3 here is CASSKAFRGGTGELFF. The CDR3 nucleotides read TGTGCCAGCAGCAAAGCTTTTAGGGGAGGCACCGGGGAGCTGTTTTTT.

The rearrangement links TRBV18 to TRBJ2-7; TRBD2 agrees at 7 bases. Unmatched junction bases numbered 0, after V lost 1 base and J lost 6 bases. Germline CDR1 and CDR2: KGHSH and LQKENI. The CDR3 totals 12 residues. CDR3 region: CASSPRGGEQYF. As DNA, the CDR3 is TGTGCCAGCTCACCACGGGGGGGCGAGCAGTACTTC.

With regard to this clone: The junction does not match germline at one end; this may be a read error. This chain links TRBV5-1 with TRBJ2-7; the D gene is possibly TRBD1 (6 bases). Germline V CDR1 and CDR2: SGHRS, YFSETQ. There are 13 residues in the CDR3. CDR3 protein: CASSRYRVLEQYF. The CDR3 coding sequence is TGTGCCAGCAGTCGGTACAGGGTTCTCGAGCAGTACTTC. The full variable domain, its missing parts supplied by reference TRBV5-1 and TRBJ2-7, is KAGVTQTPRYLIKTRGQQVTLSCSPISGHRSVSWYQQTPGQGLQFLFEYFSETQRNKGNFPGRFSGRQFSNSRSEMNVSTLELGDSALYLCASSRYRVLEQYFGPGTRLTVT.

The rearrangement links TRBV7-9 to TRBJ1-5; 9 bases are a match to TRBD1. Looked up from germline, CDR1 is SEHNR and CDR2 is FQNEAQ (reference sequence). V lost 1 base, J lost 7 bases, and 5 bases stayed unmatched. CDR3 size: 15 residues. The CDR3 is CASSLEGQGQQPQHF. CDR3 nucleotide sequence: TGTGCCAGCAGCTTAGAGGGACAGGGACAACAGCCCCAGCATTTT. Full variable domain (remainder filled in from reference TRBV7-9 and TRBJ1-5): DTGVSQNPRHKITKRGQNVTFRCDPISEHNRLYWYRQTLGQGPEFLTYFQNEAQLEKSRLLSDRFSAERPKGSFSTLEIQRTEQGDSAMYLCASSLEGQGQQPQHFGDGTRLSIL.

The chain has TRBV6-5 and TRBJ2-6; D is perhaps TRBD1 (5 bases). V shed 8 bases and J shed 2 bases, with 7 bases lying between them. This CDR3 has 13 residues. Germline values: CDR1 MNHEY, CDR2 SVGAGI. In DNA, the CDR3 is TGTGCCAGCTTCAGGGCTGGGGCCAACGTCCTGACTTTC. This codes for CASFRAGANVLTF.

This clone was seen a single time. V is TRBV18 and J is TRBJ2-2; D remains unclear. Deletions cut 4 bases from V and 4 bases from J, with 13 bases between. The CDR3 has 15 amino acids. The germline gives CDR1 KGHSH, CDR2 LQKENI. The CDR3 protein is CASSQPGLGTGELFF. In DNA form, the CDR3 reads TGTGCCAGCTCACAACCGGGCCTCGGCACCGGGGAGCTGTTTTTT.

This sequence joins TRBV5-1 and TRBJ1-2; no reliable D call. The CDR3 is 15 residues long. Per the germline V gene, CDR1 is SGHRS and CDR2 is YFSETQ. V lost 3 bases, J lost 2 bases, and 14 bases lay in between. CDR3 region: CASSSGQDGNYGYTF. CDR3 nucleotides: TGCGCCAGCAGCTCGGGCCAGGATGGAAACTATGGCTACACCTTC.

The chain combines TRBV19 with TRBJ2-7; D is unresolved. Trimming stripped 4 bases from V and 5 bases from J, with 12 bases between. The CDR3 runs 13 residues. CDR1 is LNHDA, CDR2 SQIVND, per germline (reference sequence). The CDR3 loop reads CASSTVSADEQYF. The CDR3 DNA reads TGTGCCAGTAGTACGGTTAGTGCGGACGAGCAGTACTTC.

On this clone itself: Other DNA sequences in the sample encode the same CDR3. The V and J genes are TRBV7-8 and TRBJ1-6; D possibly corresponds to TRBD1 (6 bases). This CDR3 contains 14 residues. V was cut by 5 bases and J by 10 bases, with 15 bases left in between. Germline V gives CDR1 SGHVS, CDR2 FQNEAQ. The CDR3 nucleotides are TGTGCCAGCAGCCCCCCGACAGGACGGTCACCCCTCCACTTT. As protein: CASSPPTGRSPLHF.

The rearrangement uses TRBV6-6 and TRBJ1-1; D possibly corresponds to TRBD1 (5 bases). From germline, CDR1 is MNHNY and CDR2 SVGAGI (reference sequence). The germline V and J ends were trimmed by 8 bases and 7 bases, with 14 bases remaining between them. The CDR3 spans 12 residues. This CDR3 is CASRWGEGEAFF. CDR3 coding DNA: TGTGCCAGCCGTTGGGGGGAAGGTGAAGCTTTCTTT.

J is TRBJ2-5 and V is TRBV19; 8 bases are a match to TRBD2. CDR1 is LNHDA, CDR2 SQIVND, per germline (reference sequence). There are 14 residues in the CDR3. J gave up 4 bases and V 3 bases, and 4 bases lay outside the gene matches. The CDR3 region has the DNA TGTGCCAGTAGTATCTCGGGGGGGCGAGAGACCCAGTACTTC. Encoded protein: CASSISGGRETQYF. The whole variable domain, filled in from reference TRBV19 and TRBJ2-5, reads DGGITQSPKYLFRKEGQNVTLSCEQNLNHDAMYWYRQDPGQGLRLIYYSQIVNDFQKGDIAEGYSVSREKKESFPLTVTSAQKNPTAFYLCASSISGGRETQYFGPGTRLLVL.

V gene TRBV19 combines with J gene TRBJ2-2; a possible D gene is TRBD1 (5 bases). Germline V CDR1 and CDR2: LNHDA, SQIVND (reference sequence). The ends were cut back, 6 bases at V and 0 bases at J, with 17 bases in the middle. This CDR3 is 17 amino acids long. The CDR3, as DNA: TGTGCCAGTAGCCACCACTTGGGCAGGGCGAACACCGGGGAGCTGTTTTTT. Its translation: CASSHHLGRANTGELFF.

The chain is built from TRBV6-5 and TRBJ1-6, with 7 bases lining up with TRBD1. CDR3 length: 14 amino acids. Germline-derived CDR1 and CDR2 are MNHEY and SVGAGI. With V trimmed by 7 bases and J by 10 bases, 10 bases remained unmatched. CDR3 sequence: CASIPDRRGSPLHF. The CDR3 bases are TGTGCCAGCATCCCGGACAGGAGAGGGTCACCCCTCCACTTT.

This rearrangement joins TRBV6-6 to TRBJ2-3; 7 positions agree with TRBD2. Germline-derived CDR1 and CDR2 are MNHNY and SVGAGI (reference sequence). V was clipped by 8 bases and J by 1 base; unmatched bases: 3. The CDR3 length is 13 residues. This CDR3 is CASGSGGTDTQYF. DNA of the CDR3: TGTGCCAGCGGGAGCGGGGGCACAGATACGCAGTATTTT.

The genes are TRBV5-4 and TRBJ2-5; maybe TRBD1 (6 bases). Trimming pared 5 bases from V and 0 bases from J, leaving 8 bases between. Looked up from germline, CDR1 is SGHNT and CDR2 is YYREEE (reference sequence). This CDR3 has 13 amino acids. CDR3 sequence reads: CASRRDNQETQYF. In nucleotides, the CDR3 is TGTGCCAGCAGGAGGGACAACCAAGAGACCCAGTACTTC.

This clone was seen just once. This sequence joins TRBV5-1 and TRBJ1-1, with TRBD1 as a possible D gene (5 bases). The CDR3 totals 14 residues. V was shortened by 4 bases and J by 3 bases, with 13 bases between the two germline ends. The germline CDR1 and CDR2 sequences are SGHRS and YFSETQ. The CDR3 protein is CASSSRAGDTEAFF. In DNA form, the CDR3 reads TGCGCCAGCAGCAGCAGGGCCGGGGACACTGAAGCTTTCTTT.

The rearrangement links TRBV5-5 to TRBJ2-3; D unresolved. Trimming shortened V by 1 base and J by 6 bases, and 12 bases separated the two germline ends. This CDR3 spans 14 amino acids. CDR1 is SGHKS, CDR2 YYEKEE, per germline (reference sequence). The CDR3 region has the DNA TGTGCCAGCAGCTTGAACCCGGGTGGGGATACGCAGTATTTT. Its translation is CASSLNPGGDTQYF.

The chain joins TRBV6-6 to TRBJ1-6, with D perhaps TRBD1 (5 bases). The V gene lost 7 bases and the J gene lost 0 bases, with 10 bases spanning the gap. The CDR3 spans 15 residues. Germline values: CDR1 MNHNY, CDR2 SVGAGI (reference sequence). The CDR3 loop reads CASTDRRSYNSPLHF. CDR3 coding DNA: TGTGCCAGCACAGACAGACGCTCCTATAATTCACCCCTCCACTTT.

With respect to this clone: Sequence at one end of the junction differs from germline and may be a read error. Other DNA sequences within the sample encode an identical CDR3. In DNA form, the CDR3 reads TGTGCCAGCTCACGGCGCGGACAGGGGGTTACCGGGGAGCTATTTTTT. Translation: CASSRRGQGVTGELFF. The chain recombines TRBV18 with TRBJ2-2; the match to TRBD1 covers 10 bases. CDR1 KGHSH and CDR2 LQKENI come from the germline V gene. CDR3 length: 16 residues.

This chain uses TRBV5-3 with TRBJ1-1, with TRBD1 matching 8 bases. TRBV5-3 is given ORF status, its function remaining uncertain. The CDR3 sequence is 20 residues long. V shed 1 base, J shed 2 bases, and the junction held 19 bases outside the gene matches. CDR3 DNA: TGTGCCAGAAGCTTGCCGGGACAGGACGCCCCCGTCGCTGTTAACACTGAAGCTTTCTTT. Its translation: CARSLPGQDAPVAVNTEAFF.

CDR3: CASSLRQRLSTDTQYF. The CDR3, as DNA: TGTGCCAGCAGCTTAAGACAGCGACTAAGCACAGATACGCAGTATTTT. The chain couples TRBV7-8 to TRBJ2-3, with D perhaps assigned TRBD1 or TRBD2 (5 bases each). The germline V gene has CDR1 SGHVS and CDR2 FQNEAQ. The germline V and J ends were trimmed by 2 bases and 0 bases, with 12 bases remaining between them. This CDR3 spans 16 amino acids.

V usage is TRBV6-4 and J usage is TRBJ1-5, with a possible D match to TRBD1 (6 bases). CDR1 is MRHNA, CDR2 SNTAGT, per germline. CDR3 length equals 13 residues. V was trimmed by 3 bases and J by 7 bases, leaving 10 bases between them. The CDR3 sequence is CASSEGRGQPQHF. CDR3 nucleotide sequence: TGTGCCAGCAGTGAGGGCAGGGGCCAGCCCCAGCATTTT.

The chain is built from TRBV7-8 and TRBJ2-2; no firm D call. Germline CDR1 is SGHVS and CDR2 is FQNEAQ. V was pared by 2 bases and J by 6 bases, with 4 bases between. This CDR3 comprises 12 residues. CDR3 region: CASSLTPGELFF. The CDR3 DNA sequence: TGTGCCAGCAGCTTAACTCCCGGGGAGCTGTTTTTT. The full variable domain, with the rest looked up from reference TRBV7-8 and TRBJ2-2, is GAGVSQSPRYKVAKRGQDVALRCDPISGHVSLFWYQQALGQGPEFLTYFQNEAQLDKSGLPSDRFFAERPEGSVSTLKIQRTQQEDSAVYLCASSLTPGELFFGEGSRLTVL.